This TCR beta chain was found in a study of CD4+ T cells in melanoma. Study-level points and caveats: Reportedly, melanoma neoantigen-specific CD4+ T cells showed varied differentiation states. CD8+ T cell, macrophage and B cell function reportedly correlated with neoantigen-specific CD4+ T cells.

This CDR3 is 14 amino acids long. CDR1 and CDR2 (germline): LNHDA, SQIVND (reference sequence). V dropped 9 bases and J dropped 0; count of bases not matched to a gene: 6. Some clones are missing from TCRdb's copy, which holds only in-frame ones; the method was immunoSEQ multiplex PCR. Of some 15,000 clones listed, less than 65% are singletons. Remarks on this clone: Its antigen is not identified.

The clonotype originates from a human donor with melanoma. The sample was cells from a culture (not recorded whether cultured in vitro). J is TRBJ1-2 and V is TRBV19, with 8 bases fitting TRBD1. CDR3 coding DNA: TGTGCCAGGAGGACAGGGCGAGCTAACTATGGCTACACCTTC. Amino acids: CARRTGRANYGYTF.